The 7 T cell receptor beta chains below were found in one sample sequenced in a study of OX40 agonist ivuxolimab in advanced cancers. Data came from immunoSEQ multiplex PCR; TCRdb stores just in-frame clones and leaves some out. The sample records 40,000 to 50,000 clones, 65% to 90% being singletons. Source: CD4+ or CD8+ T cells sorted from blood, taken in a trial of the OX40 agonist ivuxolimab. The receptors originated from an adult with an advanced solid tumor such as melanoma, head and neck, liver or kidney cancer.

The DNA of the CDR3 is TGTGCCAGCAGCCTGGACAGGGGGGACGAGCAGTACTTC. Translation: CASSLDRGDEQYF. The rearrangement joins TRBV7-2 to TRBJ2-7, with TRBD1 identical over 10 bases. Germline CDR1 SGHTA, CDR2 FQGNSA. The CDR3 runs 13 residues. Trimming at V came to 5 bases and at J to 5 bases, leaving 3 bases not matched to a gene.

The CDR3 here is CASSPGMSYEQYF. The CDR3 nucleotides are TGCGCCAGCAGCCCAGGCATGTCCTACGAGCAGTACTTC. This sequence joins TRBV5-1 and TRBJ2-7, with D unresolved. V was clipped by 4 bases and J by 1 base, with 9 bases between them. This CDR3 has 13 residues. Germline V lookup: CDR1 SGHRS, CDR2 YFSETQ. Full variable domain (outside the CDR3, taken from reference TRBV5-1 and TRBJ2-7): KAGVTQTPRYLIKTRGQQVTLSCSPISGHRSVSWYQQTPGQGLQFLFEYFSETQRNKGNFPGRFSGRQFSNSRSEMNVSTLELGDSALYLCASSPGMSYEQYFGPGTRLTVT.

This rearrangement joins TRBV6-5 to TRBJ2-1, with 7 bases aligning to TRBD2. V shed 5 bases and J 4 bases; nucleotides not matched to a gene: 5. The CDR3 extends over 14 amino acids. Germline loops: CDR1 MNHEY, CDR2 SVGAGI. CDR3 residues: CASSRGGGYNEQFF. Here the CDR3 DNA reads TGTGCCAGCAGTCGCGGCGGGGGTTACAATGAGCAGTTCTTC.

The chain is built from TRBV18 and TRBJ1-4; D gene unclear. This CDR3 comprises 14 residues. The germline CDR1 and CDR2 sequences are KGHSH and LQKENI. V was cut by 2 bases and J by 4 bases, with 8 bases left in between. The CDR3 coding sequence is TGTGCCAGCTCACCAAAAAAGGGTAATGAAAAACTGTTTTTT. This gives the protein CASSPKKGNEKLFF.

The chain carries TRBV27 and TRBJ2-2; a weak D match, TRBD2 (6 bases). From germline, CDR1 is MNHEY and CDR2 SMNVEV (reference sequence). The CDR3 consists of 14 residues. Trimming shortened V by 5 bases and J by 6 bases, and 13 bases separated the two germline ends. The CDR3 sequence: CASSTSGAPGELFF. Here the CDR3 DNA reads TGTGCCAGCAGTACCTCGGGAGCCCCCGGGGAGCTGTTTTTT.

This clone was observed once. This CDR3 is CASSHGTNSYNEQFF. In DNA, the CDR3 is TGTGCCAGCAGCCACGGGACAAACTCCTACAATGAGCAGTTCTTC. The V gene is TRBV7-6, the J gene TRBJ2-1; maybe TRBD1 (6 bases). The CDR3 contains 15 residues. Trimming left V 5 bases short and J 0 bases short, with 11 bases between. Germline assignment: CDR1 SGHVS and CDR2 FNYEAQ.

The V call is TRBV6-5, the J call TRBJ1-2; the D is unclear. The CDR3 extends over 12 amino acids. Trimming removed 5 bases from V and 5 bases from J, with 9 bases in between. Germline CDR1 is MNHEY and CDR2 is SVGAGI. CDR3 amino acids: CASSPGPYGYTF. In DNA, the CDR3 is TGTGCCAGCAGTCCCGGGCCTTATGGCTACACCTTC.